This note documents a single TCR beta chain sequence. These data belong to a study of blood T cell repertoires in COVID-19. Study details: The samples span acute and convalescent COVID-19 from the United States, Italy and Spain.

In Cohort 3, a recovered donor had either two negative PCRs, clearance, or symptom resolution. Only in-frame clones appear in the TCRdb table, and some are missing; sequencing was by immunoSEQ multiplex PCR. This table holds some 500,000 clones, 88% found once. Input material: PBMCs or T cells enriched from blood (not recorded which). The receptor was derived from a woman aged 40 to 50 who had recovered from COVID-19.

The CDR3 coding sequence is TGTGCCAGCAGCCCCAGGGGGTCAGGGGTAGTTGAAAAACTGTTTTTT. This sequence encodes CASSPRGSGVVEKLFF. This sequence joins TRBV9 and TRBJ1-4; 7 bases are a match to TRBD1. The V gene's germline CDR1 is SGDLS and CDR2 YYNGEE. The CDR3 has 16 amino acids. V was pared by 4 bases and J by 7 bases, with 13 bases of the junction left unmatched.